The rows below give T cell receptor beta chains drawn from one sample of a study of T cells in Graves' hyperthyroidism and ophthalmopathy. Using its own MiXCR run on the multiplex PCR reads, TCRdb lists one record per CDR3 protein. The profile shows approximately 330,000 distinct CDR3 sequences, roughly 15% of them singletons. Sequencing was carried out using blood. The receptors were sampled from a woman aged 40 to 50 with Graves' ophthalmopathy. The conserved cysteine and the conserved F or W are not part of the CDR3 here. D genes are given only for firm matches.

CDR3aa: ASRPGANTGELF
d_gene: .
v_gene: TRBV12-3/TRBV12-4
j_gene: TRBJ2-2

CDR3aa: SARDRTGTPSNQPQH
d_gene: .
v_gene: TRBV20-1
j_gene: TRBJ1-5

CDR3aa: AGSLTSGRSDTQY
d_gene: TRBD2
v_gene: TRBV7-2
j_gene: TRBJ2-3

CDR3aa: ASSVFSGGLQETQY
d_gene: TRBD2
v_gene: TRBV9
j_gene: TRBJ2-5

CDR3aa: ASTLPSGGADEQF
d_gene: TRBD2
v_gene: TRBV5-5
j_gene: TRBJ2-1

CDR3aa: ASSPEREAF
d_gene: .
v_gene: TRBV18
j_gene: TRBJ1-1

CDR3aa: ASSGQGYNTGELF
d_gene: TRBD1
v_gene: TRBV19
j_gene: TRBJ2-2

CDR3aa: ASSQDPPDVAGTKNIQY
d_gene: TRBD2
v_gene: TRBV4-1
j_gene: TRBJ2-4

CDR3aa: ASAGGGLGNTIY
d_gene: .
v_gene: TRBV28
j_gene: TRBJ1-3

CDR3aa: ASSTRSAWAGEKLF
d_gene: .
v_gene: TRBV6-6
j_gene: TRBJ1-4

CDR3aa: ASSLGTGTTDTQY
d_gene: .
v_gene: TRBV11-2
j_gene: TRBJ2-3

CDR3aa: ATSRGGLDTQY
d_gene: TRBD2
v_gene: TRBV15
j_gene: TRBJ2-3

CDR3aa: ASSEVQGTTGNTIY
d_gene: .
v_gene: TRBV2
j_gene: TRBJ1-3

CDR3aa: ASGPRETQY
d_gene: .
v_gene: TRBV6-1
j_gene: TRBJ2-5

CDR3aa: ASSTGGPEAF
d_gene: .
v_gene: TRBV7-2
j_gene: TRBJ1-1

CDR3aa: ASTKGGSVAYEQF
d_gene: .
v_gene: TRBV7-9
j_gene: TRBJ2-1

CDR3aa: SASRGLAGIAGELF
d_gene: TRBD2
v_gene: TRBV20-1
j_gene: TRBJ2-2

CDR3aa: ASSLLLAGPGQRGEQF
d_gene: TRBD2
v_gene: TRBV7-9
j_gene: TRBJ2-1

CDR3aa: ASSPPRGATNIQY
d_gene: .
v_gene: TRBV28
j_gene: TRBJ2-4

CDR3aa: ASSRAGGPRYEQY
d_gene: TRBD2
v_gene: TRBV27
j_gene: TRBJ2-7